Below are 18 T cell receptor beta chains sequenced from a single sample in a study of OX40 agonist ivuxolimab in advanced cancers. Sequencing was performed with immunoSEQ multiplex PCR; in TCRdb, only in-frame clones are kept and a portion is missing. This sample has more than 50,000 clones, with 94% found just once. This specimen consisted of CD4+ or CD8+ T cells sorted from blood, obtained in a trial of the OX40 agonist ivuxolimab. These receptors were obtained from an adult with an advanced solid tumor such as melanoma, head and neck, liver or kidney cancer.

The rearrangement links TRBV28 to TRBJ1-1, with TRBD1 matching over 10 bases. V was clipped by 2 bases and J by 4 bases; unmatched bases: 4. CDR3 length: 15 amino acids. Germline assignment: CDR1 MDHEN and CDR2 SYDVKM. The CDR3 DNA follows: TGTGCCAGCAGTTTACCTTGGACAGGGGGCACTGAAGCTTTCTTT. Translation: CASSLPWTGGTEAFF.

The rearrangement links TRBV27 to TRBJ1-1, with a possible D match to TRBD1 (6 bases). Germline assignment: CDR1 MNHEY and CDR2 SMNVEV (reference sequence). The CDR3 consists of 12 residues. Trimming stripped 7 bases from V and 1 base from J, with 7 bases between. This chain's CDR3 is CASTTGNTEAFF. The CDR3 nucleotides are TGTGCCAGCACGACAGGGAACACTGAAGCTTTCTTT.

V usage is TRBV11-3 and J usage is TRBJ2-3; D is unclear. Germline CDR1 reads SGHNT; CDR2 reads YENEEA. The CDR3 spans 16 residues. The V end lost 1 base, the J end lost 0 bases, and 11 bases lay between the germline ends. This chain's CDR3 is CASSLGARSSTDTQYF. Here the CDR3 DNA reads TGTGCCAGCAGCTTAGGGGCCCGATCTAGCACAGATACGCAGTATTTT.

The CDR3 coding sequence is TGTGCCAGCAGCCAAGACCGTTCCACAGGTCGGTATGGCTACACCTTC. Its protein is CASSQDRSTGRYGYTF. The chain joins TRBV4-2 to TRBJ1-2; perhaps TRBD1 as D (5 bases). Germline V lookup: CDR1 LGHNA, CDR2 YNFKEQ. CDR3 length equals 16 residues. The V end lost 0 bases, the J end lost 5 bases, and 16 bases lay between the germline ends.

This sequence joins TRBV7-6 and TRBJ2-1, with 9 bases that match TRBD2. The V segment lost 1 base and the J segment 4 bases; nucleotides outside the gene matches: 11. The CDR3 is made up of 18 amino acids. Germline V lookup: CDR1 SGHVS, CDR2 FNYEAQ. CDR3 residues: CASSLGGLAPEQYNEQFF. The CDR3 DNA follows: TGTGCCAGCAGCTTAGGGGGACTAGCCCCAGAACAGTACAATGAGCAGTTCTTC.

CDR3 sequence: CAWTRGGYGYTF. The CDR3 DNA sequence: TGTGCCTGGACTCGGGGGGGTTATGGCTACACCTTC. V gene TRBV30 combines with J gene TRBJ1-2; the D gene is possibly TRBD1 (5 bases). CDR1 and CDR2 (germline): GTSNPN, SVGIG (reference sequence). The CDR3 covers 12 residues. Trimming took 4 bases from V and 5 from J, leaving 11 bases between them.

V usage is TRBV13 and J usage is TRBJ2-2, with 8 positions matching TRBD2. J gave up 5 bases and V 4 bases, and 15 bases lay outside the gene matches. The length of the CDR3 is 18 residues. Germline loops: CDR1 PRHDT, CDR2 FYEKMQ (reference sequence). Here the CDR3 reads CASSYAYPSGLLTGELFF. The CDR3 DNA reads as TGTGCCAGCAGCTACGCGTATCCTAGCGGGCTACTAACCGGGGAGCTGTTTTTT.

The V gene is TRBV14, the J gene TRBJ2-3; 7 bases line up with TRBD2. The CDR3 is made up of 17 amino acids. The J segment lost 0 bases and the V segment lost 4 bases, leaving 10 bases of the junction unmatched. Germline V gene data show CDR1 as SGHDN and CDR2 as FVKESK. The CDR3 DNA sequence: TGTGCCAGCAGCCCCCGTCGACTAGCTTCTAGCACAGATACGCAGTATTTT. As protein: CASSPRRLASSTDTQYF.

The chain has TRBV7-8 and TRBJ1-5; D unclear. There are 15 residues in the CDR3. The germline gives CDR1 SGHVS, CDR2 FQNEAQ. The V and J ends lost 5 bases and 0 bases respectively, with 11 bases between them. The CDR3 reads CASSPFPLSNQPQHF. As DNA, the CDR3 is TGTGCCAGCAGCCCCTTCCCACTTAGCAATCAGCCCCAGCATTTT.

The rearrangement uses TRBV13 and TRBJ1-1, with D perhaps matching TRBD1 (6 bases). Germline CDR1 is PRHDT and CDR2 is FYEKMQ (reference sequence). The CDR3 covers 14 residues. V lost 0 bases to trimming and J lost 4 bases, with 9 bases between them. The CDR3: CASSLGQGGTEAFF. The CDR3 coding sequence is TGTGCCAGCAGCTTAGGACAGGGAGGCACTGAAGCTTTCTTT.

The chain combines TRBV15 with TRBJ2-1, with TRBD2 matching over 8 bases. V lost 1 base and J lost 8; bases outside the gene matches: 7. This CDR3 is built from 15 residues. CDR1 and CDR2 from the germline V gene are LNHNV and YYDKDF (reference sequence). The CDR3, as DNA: TGTGCCACCAGCAGAGTGACGGGAGGGAGCCATGAGCAGTTCTTC. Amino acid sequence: CATSRVTGGSHEQFF.

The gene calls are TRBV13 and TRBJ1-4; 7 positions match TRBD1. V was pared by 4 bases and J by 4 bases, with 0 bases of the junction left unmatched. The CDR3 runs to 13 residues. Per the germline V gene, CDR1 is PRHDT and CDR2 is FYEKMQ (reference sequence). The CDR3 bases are TGTGCCAGCAGCTACAGGGGTAATGAAAAACTGTTTTTT. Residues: CASSYRGNEKLFF.

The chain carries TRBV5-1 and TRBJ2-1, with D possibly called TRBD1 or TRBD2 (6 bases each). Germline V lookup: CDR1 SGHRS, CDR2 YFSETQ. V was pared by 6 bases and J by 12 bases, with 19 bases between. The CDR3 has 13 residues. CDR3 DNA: TGCGCCAGCACCACCTGGGGGGCGAGGGGGCAGTTCTTC. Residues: CASTTWGARGQFF.

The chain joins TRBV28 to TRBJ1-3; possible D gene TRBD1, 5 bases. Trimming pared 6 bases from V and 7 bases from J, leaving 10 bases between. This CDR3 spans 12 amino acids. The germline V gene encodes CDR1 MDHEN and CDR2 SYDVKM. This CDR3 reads CASRGTGNTIYF. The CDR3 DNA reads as TGTGCCAGCAGGGGGACGGGCAACACCATATATTTT. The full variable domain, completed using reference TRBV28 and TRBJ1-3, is DVKVTQSSRYLVKRTGEKVFLECVQDMDHENMFWYRQDPGLGLRLIYFSYDVKMKEKGDIPEGYSVSREKKERFSLILESASTNQTSMYLCASRGTGNTIYFGEGSWLTVV.

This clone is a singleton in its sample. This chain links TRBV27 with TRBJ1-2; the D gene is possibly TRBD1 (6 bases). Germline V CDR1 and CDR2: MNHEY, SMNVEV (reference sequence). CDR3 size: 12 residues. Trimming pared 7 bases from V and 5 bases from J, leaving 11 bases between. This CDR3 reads CASKTGFYGYTF. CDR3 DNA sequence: TGTGCCAGCAAGACAGGTTTTTATGGCTACACCTTC.

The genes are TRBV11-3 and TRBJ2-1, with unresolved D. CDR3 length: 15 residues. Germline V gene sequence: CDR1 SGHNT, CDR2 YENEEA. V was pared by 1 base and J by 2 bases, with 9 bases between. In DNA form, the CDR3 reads TGTGCCAGCAGCTTAGGGTCAATGGCCTACAATGAGCAGTTCTTC. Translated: CASSLGSMAYNEQFF.

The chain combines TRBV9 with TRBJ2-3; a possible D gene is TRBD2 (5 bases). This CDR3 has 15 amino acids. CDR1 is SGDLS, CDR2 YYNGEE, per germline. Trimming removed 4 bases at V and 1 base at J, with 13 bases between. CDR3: CASSPPARGTDTQYF. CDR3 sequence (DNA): TGTGCCAGCAGCCCCCCCGCGCGGGGCACAGATACGCAGTATTTT.

The CDR3 spells CASSLARGPGNTIYF. Written as DNA, the CDR3 is TGTGCCAGCAGCTTAGCCCGCGGACCTGGAAACACCATATATTTT. The chain recombines TRBV11-2 with TRBJ1-3, with D uncertain. Germline V gene data show CDR1 as SGHAT and CDR2 as FQNNGV. The V gene lost 1 base and the J gene lost 2 bases, with 9 bases spanning the gap. This CDR3 has 15 residues.